This T cell receptor (beta chain) originates from a study of control samples from healthy donors and cancer patients. Germline V gives CDR1 MDHEN, CDR2 SYDVKM. The length of the CDR3 is 17 residues. V was trimmed by 5 bases and J by 1 base, leaving 20 bases between them. The assay was immunoSEQ multiplex PCR, and TCRdb's table has in-frame clones only and misses some. The table shows fewer than 200,000 clones, with roughly 89% occurring only once. The chain carries TRBV28 and TRBJ1-1, with no clear D. The sample consisted of blood. This receptor was obtained from a woman aged 50 to 60 in good health. The CDR3 spells CASSLFGRPVTNTEAFF. CDR3 nucleotides: TGTGCCAGCAGTCTATTTGGAAGGCCCGTCACGAACACTGAAGCTTTCTTT.